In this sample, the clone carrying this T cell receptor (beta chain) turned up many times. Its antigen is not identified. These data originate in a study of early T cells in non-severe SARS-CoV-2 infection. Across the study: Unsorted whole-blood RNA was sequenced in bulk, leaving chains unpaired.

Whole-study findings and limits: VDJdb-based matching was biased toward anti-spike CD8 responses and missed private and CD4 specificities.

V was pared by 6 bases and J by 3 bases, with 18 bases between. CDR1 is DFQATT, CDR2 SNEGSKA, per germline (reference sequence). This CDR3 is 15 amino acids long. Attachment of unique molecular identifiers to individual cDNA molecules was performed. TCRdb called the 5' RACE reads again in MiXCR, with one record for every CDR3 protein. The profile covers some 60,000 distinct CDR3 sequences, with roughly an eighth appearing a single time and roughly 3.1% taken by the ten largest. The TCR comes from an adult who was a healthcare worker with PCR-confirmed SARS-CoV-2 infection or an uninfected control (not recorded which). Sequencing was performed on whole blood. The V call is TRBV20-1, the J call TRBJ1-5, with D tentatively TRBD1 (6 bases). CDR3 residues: CSAPFPGQHNQPQHF. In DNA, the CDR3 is TGCAGTGCGCCCTTCCCGGGACAACACAATCAGCCCCAGCATTTT.